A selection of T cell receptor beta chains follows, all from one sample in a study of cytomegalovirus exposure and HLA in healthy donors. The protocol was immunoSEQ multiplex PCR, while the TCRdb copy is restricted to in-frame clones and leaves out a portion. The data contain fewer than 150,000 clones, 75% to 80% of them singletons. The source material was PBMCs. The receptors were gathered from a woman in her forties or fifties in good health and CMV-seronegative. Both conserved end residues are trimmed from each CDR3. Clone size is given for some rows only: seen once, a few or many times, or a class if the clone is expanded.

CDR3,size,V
SVEVRGQGKGGAF,NA,TRBV29-1
ASSNEPGQGDEAF,NA,TRBV7-2
ATSRDQGSGELF,NA,TRBV15
ASSFRAAAF,few,TRBV25-1
ASIGTGGTEAF,NA,TRBV6-1
ASGGQGLNQPQH,NA,TRBV19
ASSATGIDYGYT,NA,TRBV19
ASSVFGRGASDTQY,NA,TRBV2
ASSESVGQGRYYGYT,NA,TRBV10-2
ASSLAGQPQETQY,NA,TRBV5-1
ASSLQGETSPLH,NA,TRBV11-3
ASGQEPSYEQY,NA,TRBV10-2
ASSRGQPDSGNTIY,NA,TRBV5-4
SDNRDTEAF,NA,TRBV20-1
ASKPPGTPNYGYT,NA,TRBV19
ASSHTETVRNYGYT,once,TRBV6-9
ASSLVTGVIYSYEQY,NA,TRBV5-6
ASSLDSANYGYT,NA,TRBV28
ASSSRGGRYEQY,NA,TRBV5-1
ASSIEAGANTGELF,once,TRBV5-4
AWSVGQGAF,NA,TRBV30
ASRRTGWDTEAF,NA,TRBV6-5
ASSIGRGVSDTQY,NA,TRBV19
ASSQVGAGESGELF,NA,TRBV4-2
ASSPLGGGQGYGYT,NA,TRBV7-9
ASSPLGAMNTEAF,NA,TRBV10-1
ATSRRTSEANTQY,NA,TRBV15
ASSYDPSQGPAF,NA,TRBV11-3